One and the same sample provided the 9 T cell receptor beta chains below, sequenced in a study of cytomegalovirus exposure and HLA in healthy donors. A multiplex PCR was run with 60 Vbeta primers and 13 Jbeta primers. Method: immunoSEQ multiplex PCR; TCRdb's copy keeps in-frame clones and lacks some. This sample has over 150,000 clones; around three quarters occur once, and the top ten carry 1%. The sequenced material came from PBMCs. These receptor sequences come from a woman between 45 and 65 years old in good health and CMV-seropositive.

The chain has TRBV5-1 and TRBJ1-5; TRBD1 matches at 9 bases. Germline loops: CDR1 SGHRS, CDR2 YFSETQ. This CDR3 spans 15 amino acids. V lost 4 bases and J lost 9; bases outside the gene matches: 11. The CDR3 loop reads CASSDGGGQGRPQHF. CDR3 coding DNA: TGCGCCAGCAGCGACGGAGGGGGACAGGGTCGGCCCCAGCATTTT.

The rearrangement joins TRBV11-1 to TRBJ1-1, with 9 bases matching TRBD1. V lost 1 base, J lost 5 bases, and 14 bases stayed unmatched. The CDR3 has 18 residues. CDR1 and CDR2 (germline): SGHAT, FQDESV (reference sequence). DNA for the CDR3: TGTGCCAGCAGCTTAGTAATGTTCGGGACAGGGCGGGAAACTGAAGCTTTCTTT. It codes for CASSLVMFGTGRETEAFF. Variable domain in full (rest from reference TRBV11-1 and TRBJ1-1): EAEVAQSPRYKITEKSQAVAFWCDPISGHATLYWYRQILGQGPELLVQFQDESVVDDSQLPKDRFSAERLKGVDSTLKIQPAELGDSAMYLCASSLVMFGTGRETEAFFGQGTRLTVV.

The V call is TRBV19, the J call TRBJ2-2, with 7 positions matching TRBD2. The CDR3 consists of 16 residues. Germline V gives CDR1 LNHDA, CDR2 SQIVND (reference sequence). The V segment lost 2 bases and the J segment 1 base; nucleotides outside the gene matches: 4. The DNA for the CDR3 is TGTGCCAGTAGTATAAAAGCGGGACTGAACACCGGGGAGCTGTTTTTT. This sequence encodes CASSIKAGLNTGELFF.

V usage is TRBV4-2 and J usage is TRBJ2-1, with 8 bases matching TRBD2. There are 15 residues in the CDR3. Germline V gives CDR1 LGHNA, CDR2 YNFKEQ. Trimming took 2 bases from V and 9 from J; bases not matched to a gene: 9. CDR3 coding DNA: TGTGCCAGCAGCCAAACCGGGACTAGTAACTTTGAGCAGTTCTTC. This sequence encodes CASSQTGTSNFEQFF.

This chain connects TRBV28 to TRBJ2-1; D call uncertain. Germline CDR1 MDHEN, CDR2 SYDVKM. CDR3 length: 11 residues. V was shortened by 2 bases and J by 9 bases, with 5 bases between the two germline ends. CDR3 bases: TGTGCCAGCAGTTTAGACACTGAGCAGTTCTTC. The encoded protein is CASSLDTEQFF.

V gene TRBV6-6 combines with J gene TRBJ2-5; D is uncertain. Germline V lookup: CDR1 MNHNY, CDR2 SVGAGI (reference sequence). V lost 0 bases and J 5 bases, leaving 4 bases between the germline ends. The CDR3 is 12 amino acids. In DNA, the CDR3 is TGTGCCAGCAGTTACTCCGGTGAGACCCAGTACTTC. It is translated as CASSYSGETQYF.

This clone was detected only once. The rearrangement uses TRBV27 and TRBJ2-7; 10 bases fit TRBD1. Germline assignment: CDR1 MNHEY and CDR2 SMNVEV (reference sequence). The V and J ends lost 8 bases and 2 bases, in that order; junction bases with no gene match: 9. The CDR3 is made up of 15 amino acids. Here the CDR3 reads CASGTGAFGTYEQYF. The CDR3 DNA reads as TGTGCCAGCGGGACAGGGGCCTTTGGGACCTACGAGCAGTACTTC.

The chain carries TRBV7-2 and TRBJ2-7; D is possibly TRBD2 (6 bases). The germline V and J ends were trimmed by 2 bases and 0 bases, with 17 bases remaining between them. Germline CDR1 SGHTA, CDR2 FQGNSA. The CDR3 is 17 residues long. The CDR3 sequence is CASSLYHGRDGSYEQYF. CDR3 coding DNA: TGTGCCAGCAGCTTATACCATGGGCGGGACGGCTCCTACGAGCAGTACTTC. Full variable domain (outside the CDR3, taken from reference TRBV7-2 and TRBJ2-7): GAGVSQSPSNKVTEKGKDVELRCDPISGHTALYWYRQSLGQGLEFLIYFQGNSAPDKSGLPSDRFSAERTGGSVSTLTIQRTQQEDSAVYLCASSLYHGRDGSYEQYFGPGTRLTVT.

The chain is built from TRBV7-9 and TRBJ1-1; no reliable D call. Trimming took 0 bases from V and 2 from J, leaving 4 bases between them. This CDR3 spans 13 amino acids. Germline V lookup: CDR1 SEHNR, CDR2 FQNEAQ (reference sequence). CDR3 sequence (DNA): TGTGCCAGCAGCTTAGCCCTTAACACTGAAGCTTTCTTT. Protein sequence: CASSLALNTEAFF.